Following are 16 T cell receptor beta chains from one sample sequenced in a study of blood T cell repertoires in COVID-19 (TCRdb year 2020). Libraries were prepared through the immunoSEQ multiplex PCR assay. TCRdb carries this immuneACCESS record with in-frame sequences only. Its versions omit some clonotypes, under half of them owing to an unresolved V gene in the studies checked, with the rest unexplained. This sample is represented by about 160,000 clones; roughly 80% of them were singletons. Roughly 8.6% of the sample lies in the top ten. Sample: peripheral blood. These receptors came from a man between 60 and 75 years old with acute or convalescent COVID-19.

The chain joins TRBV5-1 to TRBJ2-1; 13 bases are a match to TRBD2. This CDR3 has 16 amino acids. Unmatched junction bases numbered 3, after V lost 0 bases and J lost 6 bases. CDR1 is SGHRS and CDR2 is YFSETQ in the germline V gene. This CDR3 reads CASSLGTSGGINEQFF. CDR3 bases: TGCGCCAGCAGCTTGGGGACTAGCGGGGGTATCAATGAGCAGTTCTTC.

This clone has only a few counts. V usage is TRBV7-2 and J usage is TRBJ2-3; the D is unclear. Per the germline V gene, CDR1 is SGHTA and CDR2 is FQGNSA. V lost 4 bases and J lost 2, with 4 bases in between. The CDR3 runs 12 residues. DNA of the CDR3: TGTGCCAGCAGCTCGTACACAGATACGCAGTATTTT. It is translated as CASSSYTDTQYF. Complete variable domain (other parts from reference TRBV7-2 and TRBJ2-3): GAGVSQSPSNKVTEKGKDVELRCDPISGHTALYWYRQSLGQGLEFLIYFQGNSAPDKSGLPSDRFSAERTGGSVSTLTIQRTQQEDSAVYLCASSSYTDTQYFGPGTRLTVL.

Written as DNA, the CDR3 is TGTGCCAGCAGCTTAGTTCGGACAACAGAGACCCAGTACTTC. It codes for CASSLVRTTETQYF. The V call is TRBV7-9, the J call TRBJ2-5; maybe TRBD1 (5 bases). The V end was cut by 1 base, the J end by 4 bases, with 10 bases between. This CDR3 has 14 residues. Germline lookup yields CDR1 SEHNR and CDR2 FQNEAQ (reference sequence).

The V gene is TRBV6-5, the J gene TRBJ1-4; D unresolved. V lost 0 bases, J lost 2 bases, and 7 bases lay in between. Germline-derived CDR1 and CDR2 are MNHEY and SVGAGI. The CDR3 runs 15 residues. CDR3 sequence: CASSYSGGTNEKLFF. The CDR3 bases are TGTGCCAGCAGTTACTCAGGCGGGACTAATGAAAAACTGTTTTTT.

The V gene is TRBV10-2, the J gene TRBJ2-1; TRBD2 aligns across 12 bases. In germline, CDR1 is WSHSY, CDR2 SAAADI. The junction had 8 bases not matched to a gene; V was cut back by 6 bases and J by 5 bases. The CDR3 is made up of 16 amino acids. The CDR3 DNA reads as TGCGCCAGCAGCGCTCTACTAGCGGGGGGAAACAATGAGCAGTTCTTC. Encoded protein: CASSALLAGGNNEQFF.

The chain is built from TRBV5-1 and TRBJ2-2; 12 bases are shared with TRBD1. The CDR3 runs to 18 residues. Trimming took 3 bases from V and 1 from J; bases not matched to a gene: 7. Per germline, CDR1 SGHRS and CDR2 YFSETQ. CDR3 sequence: CASSSRDRGLGNTGELFF. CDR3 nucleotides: TGCGCCAGCAGCTCCCGGGACAGGGGGCTAGGGAACACCGGGGAGCTGTTTTTT.

The CDR3 sequence: CASSQETGAFNQPQHF. CDR3 in DNA: TGTGCCAGCAGCCAAGAGACAGGGGCGTTCAATCAGCCCCAGCATTTT. This chain uses TRBV3-1 (or the pseudogene TRBV3-2) with TRBJ1-5, with 8 positions matching TRBD1. Per germline, CDR1 LGHDT and CDR2 YNNKEL (reference sequence). The length of the CDR3 is 16 residues. After removal of 0 bases from V and 3 bases from J, the junction contained 4 bases not matched to a gene.

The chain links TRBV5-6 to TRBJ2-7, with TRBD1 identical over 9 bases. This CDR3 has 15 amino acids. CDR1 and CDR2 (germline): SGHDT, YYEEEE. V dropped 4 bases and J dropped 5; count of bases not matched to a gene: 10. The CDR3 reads CASSASGTGTHEQYF. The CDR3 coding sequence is TGTGCCAGCAGCGCTTCCGGGACAGGGACCCACGAGCAGTACTTC.

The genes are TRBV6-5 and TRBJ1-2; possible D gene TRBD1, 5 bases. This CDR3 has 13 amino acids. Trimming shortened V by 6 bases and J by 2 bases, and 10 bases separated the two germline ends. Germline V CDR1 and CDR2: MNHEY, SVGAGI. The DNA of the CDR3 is TGTGCCAGCAGCCGACAGAGAAACTATGGCTACACCTTC. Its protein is CASSRQRNYGYTF.

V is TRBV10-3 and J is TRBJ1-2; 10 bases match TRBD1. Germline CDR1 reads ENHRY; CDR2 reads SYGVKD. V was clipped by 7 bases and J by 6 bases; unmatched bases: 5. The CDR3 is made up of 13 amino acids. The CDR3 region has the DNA TGTGCCATCAATCCGGACAGGGGGGATGGCTACACCTTC. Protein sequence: CAINPDRGDGYTF.

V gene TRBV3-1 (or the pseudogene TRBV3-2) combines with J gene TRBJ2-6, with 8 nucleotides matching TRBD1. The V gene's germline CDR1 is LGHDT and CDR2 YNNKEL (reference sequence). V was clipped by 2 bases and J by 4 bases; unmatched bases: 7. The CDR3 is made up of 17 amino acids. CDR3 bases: TGTGCCAGCAGCCAATCAGGGGGCGCAGGAGGGGCCAACGTCCTGACTTTC. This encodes CASSQSGGAGGANVLTF.

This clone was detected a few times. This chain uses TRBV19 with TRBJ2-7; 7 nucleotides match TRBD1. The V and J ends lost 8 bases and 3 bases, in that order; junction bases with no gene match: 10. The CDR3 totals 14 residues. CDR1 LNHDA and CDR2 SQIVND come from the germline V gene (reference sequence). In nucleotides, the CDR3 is TGTGCCAGTGGTTTGACAGGGTTTGGCTACGAGCAGTACTTC. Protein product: CASGLTGFGYEQYF.

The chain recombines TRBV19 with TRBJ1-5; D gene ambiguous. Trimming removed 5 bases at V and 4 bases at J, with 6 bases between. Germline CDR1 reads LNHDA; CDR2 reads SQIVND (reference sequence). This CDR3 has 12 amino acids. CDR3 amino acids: CASSPGNQPQHF. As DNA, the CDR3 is TGTGCCAGTAGTCCAGGAAATCAGCCCCAGCATTTT.

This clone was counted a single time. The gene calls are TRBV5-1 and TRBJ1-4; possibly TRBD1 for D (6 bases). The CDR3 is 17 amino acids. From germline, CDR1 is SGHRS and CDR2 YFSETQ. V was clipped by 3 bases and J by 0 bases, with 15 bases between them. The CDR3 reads CASSSGQTIATNEKLFF. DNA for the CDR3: TGCGCCAGCAGCTCTGGACAGACAATCGCAACTAATGAAAAACTGTTTTTT.

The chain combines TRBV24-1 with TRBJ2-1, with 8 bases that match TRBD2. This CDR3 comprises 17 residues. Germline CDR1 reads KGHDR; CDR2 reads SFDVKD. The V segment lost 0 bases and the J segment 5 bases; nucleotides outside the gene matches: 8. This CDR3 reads CATSDLLPGREDNEQFF. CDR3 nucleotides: TGTGCCACCAGTGATTTGTTACCCGGGCGGGAGGACAATGAGCAGTTCTTC.

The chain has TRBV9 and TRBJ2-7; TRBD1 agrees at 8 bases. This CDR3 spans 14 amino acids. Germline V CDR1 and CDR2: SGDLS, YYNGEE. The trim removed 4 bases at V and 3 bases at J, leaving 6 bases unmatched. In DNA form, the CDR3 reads TGTGCCAGCAGCCCAGGGGGCCTGGGCTACGAGCAGTACTTC. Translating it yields CASSPGGLGYEQYF.